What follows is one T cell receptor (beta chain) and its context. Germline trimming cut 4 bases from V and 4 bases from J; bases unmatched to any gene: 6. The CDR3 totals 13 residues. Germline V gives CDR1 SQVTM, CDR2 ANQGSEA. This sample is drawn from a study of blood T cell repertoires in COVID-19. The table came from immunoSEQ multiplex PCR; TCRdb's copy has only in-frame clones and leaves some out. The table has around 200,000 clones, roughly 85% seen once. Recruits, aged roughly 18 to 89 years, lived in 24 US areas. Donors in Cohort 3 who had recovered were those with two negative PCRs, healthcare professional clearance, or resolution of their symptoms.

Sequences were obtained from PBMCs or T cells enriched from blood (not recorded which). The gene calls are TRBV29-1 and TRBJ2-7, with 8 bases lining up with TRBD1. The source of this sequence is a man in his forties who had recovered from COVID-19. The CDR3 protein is CSVVGRGLYEQYF. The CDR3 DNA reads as TGCAGCGTTGTAGGCAGGGGGCTGTACGAGCAGTACTTC.